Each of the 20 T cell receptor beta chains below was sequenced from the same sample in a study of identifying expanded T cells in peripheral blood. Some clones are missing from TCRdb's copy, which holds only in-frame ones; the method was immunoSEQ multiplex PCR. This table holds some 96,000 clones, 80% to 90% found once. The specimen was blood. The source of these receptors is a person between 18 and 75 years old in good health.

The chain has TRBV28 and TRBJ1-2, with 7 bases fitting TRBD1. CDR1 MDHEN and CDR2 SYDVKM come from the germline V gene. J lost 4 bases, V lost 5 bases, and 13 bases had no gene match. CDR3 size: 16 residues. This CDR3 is CASSPTGRRPTYGYTF. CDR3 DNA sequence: TGTGCCAGCAGTCCGACAGGGAGGCGCCCAACCTATGGCTACACCTTC.

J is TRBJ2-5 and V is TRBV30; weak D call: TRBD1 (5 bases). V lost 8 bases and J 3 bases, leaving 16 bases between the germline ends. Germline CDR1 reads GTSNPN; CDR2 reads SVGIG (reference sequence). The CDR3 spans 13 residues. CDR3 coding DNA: TGTGCCAGATCAGGGTTCGTTGAAGAGACCCAGTACTTC. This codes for CARSGFVEETQYF. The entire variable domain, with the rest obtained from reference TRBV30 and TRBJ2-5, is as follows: SQTIHQWPATLVQPVGSPLSLECTVEGTSNPNLYWYRQAAGRGLQLLFYSVGIGQISSEVPQNLSASRPQDRQFILSSKKLLLSDSGFYLCARSGFVEETQYFGPGTRLLVL.

The CDR3 is CSVVRSGSRNEQFF. The CDR3 bases are TGCAGCGTTGTGCGTAGCGGGAGTCGCAATGAGCAGTTCTTC. The gene calls are TRBV29-1 and TRBJ2-1; 9 bases line up with TRBD2. The CDR3 totals 14 residues. The V gene end was trimmed by 4 bases and the J gene end by 6 bases; junction bases not matched to a gene: 7. Looked up from germline, CDR1 is SQVTM and CDR2 is ANQGSEA.

In DNA form, the CDR3 reads TGTGCCAGCAGCCTAGGACTAGCGGCACCGTACTACGAGCAGTACTTC. Its translation: CASSLGLAAPYYEQYF. The chain carries TRBV11-2 and TRBJ2-7; 10 nucleotides match TRBD2. The CDR3 length is 16 residues. Per the germline V gene, CDR1 is SGHAT and CDR2 is FQNNGV. J lost 3 bases, V lost 5 bases, and 10 bases had no gene match.

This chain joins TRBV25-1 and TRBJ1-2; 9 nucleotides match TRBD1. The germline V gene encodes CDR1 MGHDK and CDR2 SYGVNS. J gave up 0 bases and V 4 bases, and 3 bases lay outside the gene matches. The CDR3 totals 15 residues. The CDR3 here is CASSGQGGANYGYTF. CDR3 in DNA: TGTGCCAGCAGTGGACAGGGGGGAGCTAACTATGGCTACACCTTC.

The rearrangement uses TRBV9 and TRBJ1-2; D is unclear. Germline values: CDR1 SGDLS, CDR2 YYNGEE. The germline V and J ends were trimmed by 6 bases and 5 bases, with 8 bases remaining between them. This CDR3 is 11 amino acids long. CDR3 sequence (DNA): TGTGCCAGCACCTCAGATTATGGCTACACCTTC. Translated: CASTSDYGYTF.

The DNA for the CDR3 is TGTGCCAGCAGCCTCCTACTCGGGGCCAACAGTATTGAAGCTTTCTTT. Protein: CASSLLLGANSIEAFF. V is TRBV11-2 and J is TRBJ1-1; a possible D gene is TRBD1 (5 bases). V gave up 5 bases and J gave up 7 bases, with 23 bases separating them. The CDR3 has 16 residues. Per germline, CDR1 SGHAT and CDR2 FQNNGV.

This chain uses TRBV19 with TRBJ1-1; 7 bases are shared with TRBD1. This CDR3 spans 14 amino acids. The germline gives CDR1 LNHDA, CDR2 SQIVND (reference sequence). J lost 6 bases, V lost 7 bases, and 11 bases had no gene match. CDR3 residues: CASTISYRGAEAFF. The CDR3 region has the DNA TGTGCCAGTACTATCTCCTACAGGGGAGCTGAAGCTTTCTTT.

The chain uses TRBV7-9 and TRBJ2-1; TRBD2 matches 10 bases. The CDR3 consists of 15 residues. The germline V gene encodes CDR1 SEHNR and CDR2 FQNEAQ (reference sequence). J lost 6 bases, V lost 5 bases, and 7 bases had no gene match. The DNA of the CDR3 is TGTGCCAGCAGCCCCGCTAGCGGGGGAACCAATGAGCAGTTCTTC. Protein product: CASSPASGGTNEQFF.

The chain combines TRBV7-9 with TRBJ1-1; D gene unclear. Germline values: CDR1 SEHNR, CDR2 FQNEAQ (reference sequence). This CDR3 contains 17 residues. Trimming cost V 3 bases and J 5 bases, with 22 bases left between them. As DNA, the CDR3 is TGTGCCAGCAGCTTTCCCACGATGTGGCCCTGGGGAACTGAAGCTTTCTTT. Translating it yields CASSFPTMWPWGTEAFF.

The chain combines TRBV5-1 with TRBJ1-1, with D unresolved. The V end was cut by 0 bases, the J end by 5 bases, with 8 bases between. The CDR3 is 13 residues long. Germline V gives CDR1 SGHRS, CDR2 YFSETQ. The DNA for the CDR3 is TGCGCCAGCAGCTTGGTAGGCAGTACTGAAGCTTTCTTT. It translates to CASSLVGSTEAFF.

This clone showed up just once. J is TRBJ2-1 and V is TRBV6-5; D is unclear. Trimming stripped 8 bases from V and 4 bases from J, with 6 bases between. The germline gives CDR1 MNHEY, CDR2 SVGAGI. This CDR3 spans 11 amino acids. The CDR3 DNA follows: TGTGCCAGCGCAAGTTACAATGAGCAGTTCTTC. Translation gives CASASYNEQFF.

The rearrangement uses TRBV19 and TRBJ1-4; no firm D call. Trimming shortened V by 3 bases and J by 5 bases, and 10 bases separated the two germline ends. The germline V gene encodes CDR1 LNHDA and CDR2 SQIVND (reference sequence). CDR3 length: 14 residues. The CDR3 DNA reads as TGTGCCAGTAGTATGCGGGAACAAAATGAAAAACTGTTTTTT. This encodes CASSMREQNEKLFF.

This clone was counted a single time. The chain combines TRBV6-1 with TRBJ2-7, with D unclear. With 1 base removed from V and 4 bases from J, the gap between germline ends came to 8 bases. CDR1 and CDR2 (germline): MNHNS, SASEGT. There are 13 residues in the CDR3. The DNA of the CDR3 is TGTGCCAGCAGTGAAGTCGGTAATTACGAGCAGTACTTC. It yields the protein CASSEVGNYEQYF.

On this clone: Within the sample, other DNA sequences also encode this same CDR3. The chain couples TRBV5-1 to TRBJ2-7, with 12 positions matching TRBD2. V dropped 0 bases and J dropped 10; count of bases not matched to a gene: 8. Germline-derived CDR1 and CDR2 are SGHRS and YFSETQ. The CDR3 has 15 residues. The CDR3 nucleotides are TGCGCCAGCAGCTTGGGGGGACTAGCGGGTGGAGAACAGTACTTC. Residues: CASSLGGLAGGEQYF.

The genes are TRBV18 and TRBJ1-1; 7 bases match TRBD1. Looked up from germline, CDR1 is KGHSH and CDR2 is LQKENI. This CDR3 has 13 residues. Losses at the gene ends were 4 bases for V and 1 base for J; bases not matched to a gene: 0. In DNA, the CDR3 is TGTGCCAGCTCACAGGGGGCGAACACTGAAGCTTTCTTT. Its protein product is CASSQGANTEAFF. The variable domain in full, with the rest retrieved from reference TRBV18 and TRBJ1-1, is NAGVMQNPRHLVRRRGQEARLRCSPMKGHSHVYWYRQLPEEGLKFMVYLQKENIIDESGMPKERFSAEFPKEGPSILRIQQVVRGDSAAYFCASSQGANTEAFFGQGTRLTVV.

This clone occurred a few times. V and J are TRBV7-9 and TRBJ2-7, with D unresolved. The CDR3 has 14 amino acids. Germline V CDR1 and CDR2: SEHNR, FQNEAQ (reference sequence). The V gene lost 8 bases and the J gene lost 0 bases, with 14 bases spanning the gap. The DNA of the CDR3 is TGTGCCAGCGGTACAGAATTATTCTCCTACGAGCAGTACTTC. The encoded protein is CASGTELFSYEQYF.

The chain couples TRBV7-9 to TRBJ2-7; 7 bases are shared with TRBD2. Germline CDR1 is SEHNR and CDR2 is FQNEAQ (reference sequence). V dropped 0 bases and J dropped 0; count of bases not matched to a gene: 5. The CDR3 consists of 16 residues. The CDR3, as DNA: TGTGCCAGCAGCTTAGCAGGCAGGGAGGGCTCCTACGAGCAGTACTTC. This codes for CASSLAGREGSYEQYF.

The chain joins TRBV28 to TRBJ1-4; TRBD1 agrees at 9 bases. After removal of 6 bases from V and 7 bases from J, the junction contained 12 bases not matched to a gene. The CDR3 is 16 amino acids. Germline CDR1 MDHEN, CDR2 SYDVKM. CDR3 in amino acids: CASSQRTGVAGEKLFF. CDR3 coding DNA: TGTGCCAGCAGCCAAAGGACAGGGGTTGCGGGTGAAAAACTGTTTTTT.

CDR3 region: CASSKVIQRDGALAKNIQYF. Written as DNA, the CDR3 is TGTGCCAGCAGCAAAGTGATACAGAGGGACGGAGCACTCGCCAAAAACATTCAGTACTTC. The chain uses TRBV21-1 and TRBJ2-4. TRBV21-1 is tagged as a pseudogene. The CDR3 is made up of 20 amino acids.